The 32 T cell receptor beta chains presented below share a single source sample, sequenced in a study of blood T cell repertoires in COVID-19. The assay was immunoSEQ multiplex PCR, and TCRdb's table has in-frame clones only and misses some. The sample has 250,000 to 300,000 clones, approximately 90% seen once; the top ten hold around 16%. What was sequenced was PBMCs or T cells enriched from blood (not recorded which). These receptor sequences come from a man aged 18 to 35 who had recovered from COVID-19.

The gene calls are TRBV2 and TRBJ1-3; 7 positions agree with TRBD1. Germline V CDR1 and CDR2: SNHLY, FYNNEI. The CDR3 loop spans 16 amino acids. With 3 bases clipped from V and 3 bases from J, the junction kept 8 bases outside the gene matches. The CDR3 DNA reads as TGTGCCAGCAGTGAGGCAGGGACAGTTGGTGGAAACACCATATATTTT. Protein sequence: CASSEAGTVGGNTIYF.

The V and J genes are TRBV18 and TRBJ1-4; 10 bases line up with TRBD1. Germline loops: CDR1 KGHSH, CDR2 LQKENI. CDR3 size: 13 residues. The trim removed 3 bases at V and 8 bases at J, leaving 0 bases unmatched. CDR3 bases: TGTGCCAGCTCACCGGGACAGGGGGAAAAACTGTTTTTT. Translated, it gives CASSPGQGEKLFF.

The chain combines TRBV5-6 with TRBJ2-5; D gene unclear. Trimming removed 1 base at V and 1 base at J, with 11 bases between. Germline V lookup: CDR1 SGHDT, CDR2 YYEEEE. There are 15 residues in the CDR3. The CDR3 reads CASSLFSSGQETQYF. The CDR3 coding sequence is TGTGCCAGCAGCTTGTTCTCTTCAGGCCAAGAGACCCAGTACTTC.

J is TRBJ1-2 and V is TRBV6-5, with D perhaps TRBD1 (6 bases). The CDR3 has 12 residues. V was clipped by 8 bases and J by 7 bases, with 14 bases between them. The V gene's germline CDR1 is MNHEY and CDR2 SVGAGI. In nucleotides, the CDR3 is TGTGCCAGCGGCCCAGGGGTTAGTGGCTACACCTTC. Translated, it gives CASGPGVSGYTF.

The chain carries TRBV5-1 and TRBJ2-7, with D possibly TRBD2 on 5 matching bases. CDR1 and CDR2 (germline): SGHRS, YFSETQ. The V gene lost 0 bases and the J gene lost 2 bases, with 15 bases spanning the gap. The CDR3 is made up of 16 amino acids. The DNA of the CDR3 is TGCGCCAGCAGCTTGGATCGGGGTTCCTTCACCTACGAGCAGTACTTC. Translating gives CASSLDRGSFTYEQYF.

The chain carries TRBV5-8 and TRBJ1-2; D unresolved. This CDR3 comprises 15 residues. The germline V gene has CDR1 SGHTS and CDR2 YDEGEE. Trimming left V 2 bases short and J 5 bases short, with 16 bases between. CDR3 loop: CASSLVGEMDYGYTF. Written as DNA, the CDR3 is TGTGCCAGCAGCTTAGTTGGGGAGATGGATTATGGCTACACCTTC.

The genes are TRBV28 and TRBJ2-1; D is undetermined. This CDR3 has 12 amino acids. V was shortened by 6 bases and J by 3 bases, with 6 bases between the two germline ends. The germline CDR1 and CDR2 sequences are MDHEN and SYDVKM. The CDR3 spells CASSLGYNEQFF. CDR3 DNA: TGTGCCAGCAGCCTCGGCTACAATGAGCAGTTCTTC.

This clone was seen a few times. CDR3 nucleotide sequence: TGTGCCAGCAGCTTATCGGCAGGGCCCAATGAAAAACTGTTTTTT. It encodes CASSLSAGPNEKLFF. This rearrangement joins TRBV7-9 to TRBJ1-4, with D tentatively TRBD1 (5 bases). This CDR3 has 15 residues. CDR1 is SEHNR, CDR2 FQNEAQ, per germline (reference sequence). The V and J ends lost 2 bases and 5 bases respectively, with 12 bases between them.

This clone was detected once. The V call is TRBV5-5, the J call TRBJ1-3, with D tentatively TRBD1 (6 bases). CDR1 SGHKS and CDR2 YYEKEE come from the germline V gene (reference sequence). Between the trimmed V and J ends, which lost 4 bases and 1 base, there was a span of 15 bases. The CDR3 covers 16 residues. The DNA of the CDR3 is TGTGCCAGCAGCCCCGGGACACCGATTTCTGGAAACACCATATATTTT. Amino acids: CASSPGTPISGNTIYF.

This clone has only one observation. The chain has TRBV7-9 and TRBJ2-1; 10 bases fit TRBD1. Germline assignment: CDR1 SEHNR and CDR2 FQNEAQ (reference sequence). The CDR3 totals 17 residues. V dropped 4 bases and J dropped 4; count of bases not matched to a gene: 10. CDR3 sequence reads: CASSSVRDRGGYNEQFF. DNA of the CDR3: TGTGCCAGCAGCTCGGTACGGGACAGGGGTGGATACAATGAGCAGTTCTTC.

The chain joins TRBV5-1 to TRBJ2-1; 10 bases line up with TRBD2. This CDR3 comprises 15 residues. Germline CDR1 and CDR2: SGHRS and YFSETQ. Unmatched junction bases numbered 3, after V lost 0 bases and J lost 6 bases. The CDR3 sequence: CASSLEAGGINEQFF. The CDR3 DNA reads as TGCGCCAGCAGCTTGGAAGCGGGAGGGATCAATGAGCAGTTCTTC.

The chain links TRBV6-2 or TRBV6-3 to TRBJ1-2; 7 bases match TRBD1. V lost 2 bases and J lost 8; bases outside the gene matches: 11. CDR3 length equals 15 residues. The V gene's germline CDR1 is MNHEY and CDR2 SVGEGT. CDR3 loop: CASSYRQGKGGGYTF. The CDR3 DNA reads as TGTGCCAGCAGTTACCGGCAGGGAAAAGGGGGCGGCTACACCTTC.

The chain employs TRBV5-5 and TRBJ1-5, with D perhaps TRBD1 (5 bases). This CDR3 is 15 amino acids long. Per the germline V gene, CDR1 is SGHKS and CDR2 is YYEKEE (reference sequence). Deletions cut 0 bases from V and 5 bases from J, with 12 bases between. Here the CDR3 DNA reads TGTGCCAGCAGCTTGGGCCCTGGGGCATATCAGCCCCAGCATTTT. Its protein product is CASSLGPGAYQPQHF.

This rearrangement joins TRBV24-1 to TRBJ2-3, with 9 bases fitting TRBD2. Germline trimming cut 2 bases from V and 0 bases from J; bases unmatched to any gene: 2. Per the germline V gene, CDR1 is KGHDR and CDR2 is SFDVKD. The CDR3 has 16 residues. The CDR3 reads CATSDWLAGSTDTQYF. The CDR3 DNA follows: TGTGCCACCAGTGATTGGCTAGCGGGGAGCACAGATACGCAGTATTTT.

The genes are TRBV28 and TRBJ1-4, with a tentative D call TRBD1 (6 bases). V was pared by 2 bases and J by 8 bases, with 15 bases between. CDR1 MDHEN and CDR2 SYDVKM come from the germline V gene. The CDR3 covers 15 residues. The CDR3 nucleotides read TGTGCCAGCAGTTTAGGTGCAGGGGTGGAGGAAAAACTGTTTTTT. Residues: CASSLGAGVEEKLFF.

V usage is TRBV15 and J usage is TRBJ2-4; TRBD1 agrees at 8 bases. The ends lost 2 bases at V and 1 base at J; junction bases unmatched: 7. This CDR3 has 17 residues. Germline V gene sequence: CDR1 LNHNV, CDR2 YYDKDF (reference sequence). CDR3 protein: CATSRRTGPFAKNIQYF. CDR3 bases: TGTGCCACCAGCAGAAGGACAGGGCCTTTTGCCAAAAACATTCAGTACTTC.

The genes are TRBV9 and TRBJ2-7; 10 bases map to TRBD2. Germline lookup yields CDR1 SGDLS and CDR2 YYNGEE. This CDR3 region has 15 residues. With 0 bases clipped from V and 4 bases from J, the junction kept 4 bases outside the gene matches. The CDR3 reads CASSVGAGGEYEQYF. CDR3 coding DNA: TGTGCCAGCAGCGTAGGAGCGGGAGGGGAATACGAGCAGTACTTC.

The chain couples TRBV7-9 to TRBJ1-2; D might be TRBD1 (5 bases). Germline V lookup: CDR1 SEHNR, CDR2 FQNEAQ (reference sequence). CDR3 length: 14 amino acids. The ends were cut back, 0 bases at V and 8 bases at J, with 13 bases in the middle. CDR3 nucleotides: TGTGCCAGCAGCTTAGCAGGGGCCGAGTGGGGCTACACCTTC. The encoded protein is CASSLAGAEWGYTF.

This chain links TRBV27 with TRBJ1-2; 7 bases line up with TRBD1. The germline V gene has CDR1 MNHEY and CDR2 SMNVEV (reference sequence). This CDR3 spans 15 amino acids. V shed 3 bases, J shed 5 bases, and the junction held 9 bases outside the gene matches. The CDR3 is CASSFARQGGYGYTF. CDR3 bases: TGTGCCAGCAGTTTCGCGCGTCAGGGGGGTTATGGCTACACCTTC.

The gene calls are TRBV18 and TRBJ1-3; tentatively, D is TRBD1 (5 bases). The CDR3 spans 16 residues. V shed 3 bases and J shed 2 bases, with 14 bases lying between them. The germline V gene encodes CDR1 KGHSH and CDR2 LQKENI. The CDR3 reads CASSPKTVGTGNTIYF. The CDR3 DNA sequence: TGTGCCAGCTCACCTAAGACAGTAGGAACTGGAAACACCATATATTTT.

The chain links TRBV28 to TRBJ2-7; 7 bases map to TRBD2. The ends lost 2 bases at V and 4 bases at J; junction bases unmatched: 8. Germline CDR1 and CDR2: MDHEN and SYDVKM. The CDR3 length is 15 residues. The DNA of the CDR3 is TGTGCCAGCAGTTTAAACAGCGGGATTATATACGAGCAGTACTTC. It translates to CASSLNSGIIYEQYF.

The chain couples TRBV12-2 to TRBJ1-5; no check of the table's D call, TRBD1, against the DNA was made. TRBV12-2 is a known pseudogene. The CDR3 length is 16 residues. In DNA, the CDR3 is TGTGCAAGTCGCTGGATAGACAGGGGGCTCGGTCAGCCCCAGCATTTT. Translating gives CASRWIDRGLGQPQHF.

This chain links TRBV10-1 with TRBJ2-1, with 9 bases that match TRBD1. The CDR3 is made up of 14 amino acids. Germline loops: CDR1 WNHNN, CDR2 SYGVQD (reference sequence). V shed 3 bases and J 7 bases; nucleotides not matched to a gene: 4. This CDR3 reads CASSEYRGLNEQFF. DNA of the CDR3: TGCGCCAGCAGTGAATACAGGGGGCTAAATGAGCAGTTCTTC.

This chain connects TRBV2 to TRBJ2-7; tentative D call: TRBD2 (6 bases). CDR3 length: 14 residues. The germline V gene encodes CDR1 SNHLY and CDR2 FYNNEI. Trimming pared 7 bases from V and 4 bases from J, leaving 17 bases between. The CDR3: CASKSGLATYEQYF. CDR3 in DNA: TGTGCCAGCAAAAGCGGTCTAGCGACGTACGAGCAGTACTTC.

This clone has only a few counts. The genes are TRBV19 and TRBJ1-5; D possibly corresponds to TRBD1 (5 bases). Trimming stripped 0 bases from V and 8 bases from J, with 17 bases between. The V gene's germline CDR1 is LNHDA and CDR2 SQIVND (reference sequence). The CDR3 spans 16 residues. The CDR3 protein is CASSIDGAGFPKPQHF. The CDR3 DNA follows: TGTGCCAGTAGTATAGATGGAGCAGGGTTTCCGAAGCCCCAGCATTTT.

The chain couples TRBV5-1 to TRBJ2-5; perhaps TRBD2 as D (5 bases). Trimming shortened V by 4 bases and J by 1 base, and 11 bases separated the two germline ends. CDR3 length: 14 amino acids. From germline, CDR1 is SGHRS and CDR2 YFSETQ. This chain's CDR3 is CASSARLAQETQYF. The CDR3 region has the DNA TGCGCCAGCAGCGCCCGGCTAGCCCAAGAGACCCAGTACTTC.

In DNA form, the CDR3 reads TGTGCCAGTAGTATAGTAGCCGGGCTCGCAGGGGCTTTCTTT. Amino acids: CASSIVAGLAGAFF. The chain carries TRBV19 and TRBJ1-1, with a possible D match to TRBD1 (5 bases). V lost 1 base, J lost 11 bases, and 17 bases lay in between. Germline CDR1 and CDR2: LNHDA and SQIVND (reference sequence). The CDR3 sequence is 14 residues long.

The gene calls are TRBV5-1 and TRBJ2-1; 8 bases are a match to TRBD2. Germline trimming cut 2 bases from V and 6 bases from J; bases unmatched to any gene: 7. The V gene's germline CDR1 is SGHRS and CDR2 YFSETQ. The length of the CDR3 is 15 residues. The CDR3 DNA is TGCGCCAGCAGCTTTGGTAGCGGGAAGGGCAATGAGCAGTTCTTC. Encoded protein: CASSFGSGKGNEQFF.

Here the CDR3 reads CAWSGQVGNTIYF. The CDR3 nucleotides read TGTGCCTGGAGTGGGCAGGTCGGAAACACCATATATTTT. This chain connects TRBV30 to TRBJ1-3; D is unresolved. The CDR3 has 13 amino acids. V lost 1 base and J lost 4, with 8 bases in between. CDR1 is GTSNPN and CDR2 is SVGIG in the germline V gene (reference sequence).

This chain uses TRBV6-4 with TRBJ2-3; the match to TRBD2 covers 14 bases. J gave up 5 bases and V 0 bases, and 1 base lay outside the gene matches. The CDR3 sequence is 16 residues long. From germline, CDR1 is MRHNA and CDR2 SNTAGT. The CDR3 protein is CASSDSTSGGVDTQYF. CDR3 sequence (DNA): TGTGCCAGCAGTGACTCGACTAGCGGGGGGGTAGATACGCAGTATTTT.

The chain has TRBV3-1 (or the pseudogene TRBV3-2) and TRBJ2-3, with TRBD2 matching 10 bases. This CDR3 has 16 residues. In germline, CDR1 is LGHDT, CDR2 YNNKEL (reference sequence). V lost 4 bases to trimming and J lost 0 bases; unmatched junction nucleotides: 4. Written as DNA, the CDR3 is TGTGCCAGCAGCCGACTAGCGGGTTCTAGCACAGATACGCAGTATTTT. Amino acid sequence: CASSRLAGSSTDTQYF.

This chain links TRBV19 with TRBJ2-3; tentatively, D is TRBD1 (5 bases). Germline CDR1 is LNHDA and CDR2 is SQIVND (reference sequence). The CDR3 covers 15 residues. V dropped 2 bases and J dropped 0 bases, with 9 bases sitting between them. The CDR3 region is CASSIIDSSTDTQYF. CDR3 nucleotides: TGTGCCAGTAGTATAATTGACAGTAGCACAGATACGCAGTATTTT.